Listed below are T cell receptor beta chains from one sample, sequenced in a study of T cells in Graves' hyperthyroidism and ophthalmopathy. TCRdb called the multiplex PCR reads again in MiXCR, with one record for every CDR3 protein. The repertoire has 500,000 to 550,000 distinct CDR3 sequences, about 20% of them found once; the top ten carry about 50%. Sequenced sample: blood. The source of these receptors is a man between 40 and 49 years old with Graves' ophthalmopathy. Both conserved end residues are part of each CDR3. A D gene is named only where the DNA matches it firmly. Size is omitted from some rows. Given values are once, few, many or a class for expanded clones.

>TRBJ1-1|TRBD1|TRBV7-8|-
TGTGCCAGCTCCTTATCGGGGACAGCAAGCACTGAAGCTTTCTTT
CASSLSGTASTEAFF
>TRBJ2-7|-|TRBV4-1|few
TGCGCCAGCAGCCACTATCTCAACGAGCAGTACTTC
CASSHYLNEQYF
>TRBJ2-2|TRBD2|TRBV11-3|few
TGTGCCAGCAGCCCGGGGGGATTATCCGGGGAGCTGTTTTTT
CASSPGGLSGELFF
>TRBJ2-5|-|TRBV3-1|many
TGTGCCAGCAGCCAAGATCCTGAGACCCAGTACTTC
CASSQDPETQYF
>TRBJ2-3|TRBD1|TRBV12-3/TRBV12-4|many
TGTGCCAGCGGATTATCGACGACAGGGTCAGATACGCAGTATTTT
CASGLSTTGSDTQYF
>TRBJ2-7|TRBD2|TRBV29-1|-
TGCAGCGTTAGGACTAGCGGGAGTGGCGAGCAGTACTTC
CSVRTSGSGEQYF
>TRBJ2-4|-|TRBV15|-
TGTGCCACCAGCAGAGTAGGGGGAAACAAAAACATTCAGTACTTC
CATSRVGGNKNIQYF
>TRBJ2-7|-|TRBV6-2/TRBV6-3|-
TGTGCCAGCAGTTACAAGGGGCCAGGAAGCTACGAGCAGTACTTC
CASSYKGPGSYEQYF
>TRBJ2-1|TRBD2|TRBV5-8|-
TGTGCCAGCAGCTCCTCCGGGACTACCGCATTGGATGAGCAGTTCTTC
CASSSSGTTALDEQFF
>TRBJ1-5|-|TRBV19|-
TGTGCCAGTAGTCGGGGGGGGGGGGCCGGGAATCAGCCCCAGCATTTT
CASSRGGGAGNQPQHF
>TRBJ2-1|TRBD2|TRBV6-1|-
TGTGCCAGCAGTGAAAGCAGCGGGGGGGCCCGTGAGCAGTTCTTC
CASSESSGGAREQFF
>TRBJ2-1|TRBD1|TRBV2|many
TGTGCCAGCAGTAGGGTGGGGACAGGGGCCAAAAATGAGCAGTTCTTC
CASSRVGTGAKNEQFF
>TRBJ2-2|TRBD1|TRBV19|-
TGTGCCAGTAGTATAGGCCTGGACAGGGGGTGGACCGGGGAGCTGTTTTTT
CASSIGLDRGWTGELFF
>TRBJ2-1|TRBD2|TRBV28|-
TGTGCCAGCAGCTGGGGGACTAGCGGCAATGAGCAGTTCTTC
CASSWGTSGNEQFF
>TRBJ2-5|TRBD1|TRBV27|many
TGTGCCAGCAGTTTCATAGGACAGGGGAAAGAGACCCAGTACTTC
CASSFIGQGKETQYF
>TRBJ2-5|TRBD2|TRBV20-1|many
TGCAGTGCTGGGGTGACTAGCGGGGGTGAGACCCAGTACTTC
CSAGVTSGGETQYF
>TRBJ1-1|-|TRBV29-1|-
TGCAGCGTTGAGTGGGGCAACACTGAAGCTTTCTTT
CSVEWGNTEAFF
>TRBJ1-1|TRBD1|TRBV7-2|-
TGTGCCAGCAGCGCTCGCCCACAGGGGAAGAACACTGAAGCTTTCTTT
CASSARPQGKNTEAFF
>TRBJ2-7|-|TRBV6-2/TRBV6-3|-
TGTGCCAGCAGCTTGTCACCCCTCCTATACTACGAGCAGTACTTC
CASSLSPLLYYEQYF
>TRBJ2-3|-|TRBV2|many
TGTGCCAGCAGTGAATACGTGGGCCGCACAGATACGCAGTATTTT
CASSEYVGRTDTQYF
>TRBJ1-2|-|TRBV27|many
TGTGCCAGCAGTCCGGGGACGGAACTTTACTATGGCTACACCTTC
CASSPGTELYYGYTF
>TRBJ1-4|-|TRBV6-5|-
TGTGCCAGCAGTTACCCCACGGAGGCGGCAACTAATGAAAAACTGTTTTTT
CASSYPTEAATNEKLFF
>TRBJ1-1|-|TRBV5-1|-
TGCGCCAGCAGCTTGGCCCCAGCGGGGAACACTGAAGCTTTCTTT
CASSLAPAGNTEAFF
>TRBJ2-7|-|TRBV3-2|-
TGTGCCAGCAGCCAGGGGGCTAGCGGGAGGTATCCTAAGTACGAGCAGTACTTC
CASSQGASGRYPKYEQYF
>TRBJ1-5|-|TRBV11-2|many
TGTGCCAGCAGCTTAGTTATGTTTCAGCCCCAGCATTTT
CASSLVMFQPQHF
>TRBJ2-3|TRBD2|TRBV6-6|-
TGTGCCAGCAGTTACGAGGGACTAGCCCTTAGCACAGATACGCAGTATTTT
CASSYEGLALSTDTQYF
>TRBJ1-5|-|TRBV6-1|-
TGTGCCAGCAACCACCTCTATCAGCCCCAGCATTTT
CASNHLYQPQHF
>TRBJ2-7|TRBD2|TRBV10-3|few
TGTGCCATCAGTGAGTCGCCTAGCGGGAGCCGCGAGCAGTACTTC
CAISESPSGSREQYF
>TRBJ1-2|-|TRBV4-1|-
TGCGCCAGCAAGATTGGGGACACAACTAACTATGGCTACACCTTC
CASKIGDTTNYGYTF
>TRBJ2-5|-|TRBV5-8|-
TGTGCCAGCAGCTTGGCGCAAAATCAAGAGACCCAGTACTTC
CASSLAQNQETQYF
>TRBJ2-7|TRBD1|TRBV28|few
TGTGCCAGCAGTTATAGGGGGACAGAGGGCTCCTACGAGCAGTACTTC
CASSYRGTEGSYEQYF
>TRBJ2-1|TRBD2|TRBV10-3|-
TGTGCCATCAGCCTAGCGGCCTACAATGAGCAGTTCTTC
CAISLAAYNEQFF
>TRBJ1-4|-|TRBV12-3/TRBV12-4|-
TGTGCCAGCAGTTTACTGGATAATGAAAAACTGTTTTTT
CASSLLDNEKLFF
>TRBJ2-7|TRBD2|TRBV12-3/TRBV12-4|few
TGTGCCAGCAGTTTTAGGGCTAGCGGGTGGAATTGGGAGCAGTACTTC
CASSFRASGWNWEQYF
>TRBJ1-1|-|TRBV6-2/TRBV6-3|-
TGTGCCAGCAGTTACTCGAATGTGGTCCTGAACGCTTTCTTT
CASSYSNVVLNAFF
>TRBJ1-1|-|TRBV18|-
TGTGCCAGCTCACTGGATCGGTCACAGGGAGACACTGAAGCTTTCTTT
CASSLDRSQGDTEAFF
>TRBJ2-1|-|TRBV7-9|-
TGTGCCAGCAGCCAGCGTACCGAGGGTGAGCAGTTCTTC
CASSQRTEGEQFF
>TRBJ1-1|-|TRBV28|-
TGTGCCAGCAGTTCAAACGGCTTAAAAGCTTTCTTT
CASSSNGLKAFF
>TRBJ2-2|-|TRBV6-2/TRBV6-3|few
TGTGCCAGCAGAGCCGGGACCGCGAACACCGGGGAGCTGTTTTTT
CASRAGTANTGELFF
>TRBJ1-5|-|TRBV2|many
TGTGCCAGCAGTGAACTTGGGGTAAGCAATCAGCCCCAGCATTTT
CASSELGVSNQPQHF
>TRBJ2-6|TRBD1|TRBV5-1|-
TGCGCCAGCAGCTCCGACAGGGCTGGGGCCAACGTCCTGACTTTC
CASSSDRAGANVLTF
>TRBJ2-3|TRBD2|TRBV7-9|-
TGTGCCAGCAGCCAGCGGGAGCTCACAGATACGCAGTATTTT
CASSQRELTDTQYF
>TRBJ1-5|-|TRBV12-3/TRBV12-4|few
TGTGCCAGCCTTGAGGTCCAAAGAGGGCCCCAGCATTTT
CASLEVQRGPQHF
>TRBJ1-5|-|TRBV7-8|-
TGTGCCAGCAGCCCTCAGGGTTTAGAGTACAATCAGCCCCAGCATTTT
CASSPQGLEYNQPQHF
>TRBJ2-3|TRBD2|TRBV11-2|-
TGTGCCAGCAGCTTAGAGGCCAGCGGGAGGGCGGTAGATACGCAGTATTTT
CASSLEASGRAVDTQYF
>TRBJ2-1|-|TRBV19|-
TGTGCCAGTAGTATAGATCCCAGGGCCGATGAGCAGTTCTTC
CASSIDPRADEQFF
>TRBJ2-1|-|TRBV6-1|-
TGTGCCAGCAGTGAAACGGACAGCTCCTACAATGAGCAGTTCTTC
CASSETDSSYNEQFF
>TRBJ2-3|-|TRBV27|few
TGTGCCAGCAGTTTATTGGACAGCAACACAGATACGCAGTATTTT
CASSLLDSNTDTQYF
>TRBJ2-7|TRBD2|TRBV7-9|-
TGTGCCAGCAGCTTAACTAGCGGGGGTACCTACGAGCAGTACTTC
CASSLTSGGTYEQYF
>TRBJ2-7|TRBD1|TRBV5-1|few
TGCGCCAGCAGCCTACAGGGGGCAACCTACGAGCAGTACTTC
CASSLQGATYEQYF
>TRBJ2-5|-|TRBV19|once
TGTGCCAGTTCAAATTACCAAGAGACCCAGTACTTC
CASSNYQETQYF
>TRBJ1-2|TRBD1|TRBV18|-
TGTGCCAGCTCACCACGCGTCCGGGACAGGGGGCCAGACTATGGCTACACCTTC
CASSPRVRDRGPDYGYTF
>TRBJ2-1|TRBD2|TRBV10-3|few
TGTGCCATCAGTCTAGGGACTAGCGGCGATGAGCAGTTCTTC
CAISLGTSGDEQFF
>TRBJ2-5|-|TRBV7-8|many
TGTGCCAGCAGCCCCCGACTAGGCAGGGAGACCCAGTACTTC
CASSPRLGRETQYF
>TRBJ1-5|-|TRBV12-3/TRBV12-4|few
TGTGCCAGCAGTTTGACCACTCCATCGAGGACGCCCCAGCATTTT
CASSLTTPSRTPQHF
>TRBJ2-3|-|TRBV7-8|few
TGTGCCAGCAGCTTAGGAGGTGGCGGGGGCGGCACAGATACGCAGTATTTT
CASSLGGGGGGTDTQYF
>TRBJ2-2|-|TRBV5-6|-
TGTGCCAGCAGGCCGTGGCGGGCGGGACGCACCGGGGAGCTGTTTTTT
CASRPWRAGRTGELFF
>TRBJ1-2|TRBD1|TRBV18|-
TGTGCCAGCTCACCCGGGACAGGGGTTGGGTATGGCTACACCTTC
CASSPGTGVGYGYTF
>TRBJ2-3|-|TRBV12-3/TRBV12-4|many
TGTGCCAGCACCCTGAGCCAGACAGCAGATACGCAGTATTTT
CASTLSQTADTQYF
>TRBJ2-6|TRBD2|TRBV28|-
TGTGCCAGCAGTTTAGCGGGACTAGCAGACTCTGGGGCCAACGTCCTGACTTTC
CASSLAGLADSGANVLTF